This T cell receptor beta chain derives from a study of T cell repertoires and HLA-DP antigens. Study-wide background: Average DNA input: roughly 0.2 ug for CD137+CD4+ sorts, 900 to 1,500 ng pre-culture.

Study observations and caveats: Sorted CD137+ cells had clonality roughly 0.4 against both alloantigens, versus 0.035 to 0.045 pre-culture.

V dropped 0 bases and J dropped 2 bases, with 9 bases sitting between them. This CDR3 comprises 15 residues. In germline, CDR1 is ENHRY, CDR2 SYGVKD. Note on this clone: Its target is unknown.

Measured with immunoSEQ multiplex PCR; TCRdb has only the in-frame clones, and not every one. The top ten clones hold about 0.3% of a sample with approximately 110,000 clones, around 93% of them seen once. The sequenced sample was CD4+ T cells from PBMCs. The rearrangement joins TRBV10-3 to TRBJ2-3; D tentatively fits TRBD1 or TRBD2 (5 bases each). This sequence was found in a woman younger than 30 in good health and CMV-seronegative. The CDR3: CAISESRGATDTQYF. The CDR3 DNA reads TGTGCCATCAGTGAGTCTAGGGGAGCCACAGATACGCAGTATTTT.